Listed below are T cell receptor beta chains from one sample, sequenced in a study of blood T cell repertoires in COVID-19. Assay: immunoSEQ multiplex PCR; the TCRdb copy retains only in-frame clones and omits some. The sample carries about 190,000 clones, about 88% recorded once. The sequencing sample was made of peripheral blood. All receptors derive from a woman aged 40 to 55 who had recovered from COVID-19. The CDR3 runs from the conserved cysteine through the conserved F or W. D genes are given only for firm matches. The size of a clone is reported for some rows only, either as once, few or many, or as a class for expanded clones.

NA	TRBV28	13	TRBJ1-2	NA	TGTGCCAGCAGTTTATTCCTTCCCTATGGCTACACCTTC	CASSLFLPYGYTF
NA	TRBV19	16	TRBJ1-1	NA	TGTGCCAGTAGTCACCAGCCGGGAAACATGAACACTGAAGCTTTCTTT	CASSHQPGNMNTEAFF
NA	TRBV6-5	13	TRBJ1-1	NA	TGTGCCACCCTGTCGACCGGGTACACTGAAGCTTTCTTT	CATLSTGYTEAFF
NA	TRBV7-6	18	TRBJ1-6	TRBD1	TGTGCCAGCAGCTTAGCTCCGGGACAGAGCTCTACTAATTCACCCCTCCACTTT	CASSLAPGQSSTNSPLHF
NA	TRBV2	14	TRBJ2-5	TRBD1	TGTGCCAGCCGTAGACAGGGGGGCGAAGAGACCCAGTACTTC	CASRRQGGEETQYF
NA	TRBV29-1	15	TRBJ2-2	NA	TGTGCTTTACGACCGGGCCGCGAGGGCACCGGGGAGCTGTTTTTT	CALRPGREGTGELFF
NA	TRBV19	14	TRBJ1-2	TRBD1	TGTGCCAGTAGTACCGGACAGGGAAACTATGGCTACACCTTC	CASSTGQGNYGYTF
NA	TRBV7-2	14	TRBJ1-2	TRBD1	TGTGCCAGCAGCACAGGGGGGGGATGGGATGGCTACACCTTC	CASSTGGGWDGYTF
NA	TRBV27	13	TRBJ2-7	TRBD2	TGTGCCAGCAGATCTAGCGGGCGCTACGAGCAGTACTTC	CASRSSGRYEQYF
NA	TRBV5-1	13	TRBJ2-7	TRBD1	TGCGCCAGCAACGATGGACAGGGCGGCGAGCAGTACTTC	CASNDGQGGEQYF
NA	TRBV18	15	TRBJ2-7	TRBD1	TGTGCCAGCTCACAATCGACAGGGCCCGCTTACGAGCAGTACTTC	CASSQSTGPAYEQYF
few	TRBV6-4	13	TRBJ2-1	NA	TGTGCCAGCAGTGAAACAGGGTACAATGAGCAGTTCTTC	CASSETGYNEQFF
NA	TRBV11-1	13	TRBJ2-3	NA	TGTGCCAGCAGCTTAATAGACACAGATACGCAGTATTTT	CASSLIDTDTQYF
NA	TRBV27	14	TRBJ2-7	TRBD1	TGTGCCAGCAGCCGGGACAGGGATTACTACGAGCAGTACTTC	CASSRDRDYYEQYF
NA	TRBV6-5	16	TRBJ2-7	TRBD1	TGTGCCAGCAGTTACCACGGACAGGGCTTAGGTAACGAGCAGTACTTC	CASSYHGQGLGNEQYF
once	TRBV7-9	19	TRBJ1-3	TRBD1	TGTGCCACACAAAAAGTCGGGACAGGGAGACCTCACTCTGGAAACACCATATATTTT	CATQKVGTGRPHSGNTIYF
NA	TRBV19	15	TRBJ1-1	NA	TGTGCCAGTAGTATATCGCTAGTAATGAACACTGAAGCTTTCTTT	CASSISLVMNTEAFF
NA	TRBV5-1	14	TRBJ1-2	TRBD1	TGCGCCAGCAGCTTGGAGCAGGGGGCTGATGGCTACACCTTC	CASSLEQGADGYTF
NA	TRBV5-3	13	TRBJ1-1	TRBD1	TGTGCCAGAAGCTTGGAACCGACAGGGAGGGCTTTCTTT	CARSLEPTGRAFF
NA	TRBV28	11	TRBJ1-2	TRBD1	TGTGCCAGCAGTGTCGGGACAGGGCACACCTTC	CASSVGTGHTF
NA	TRBV4-2	19	TRBJ1-4	TRBD1	TGTGCCAGCAGTCCAAGAATGGATGGACAGGGGGTAATTAATGAAAAACTGTTTTTT	CASSPRMDGQGVINEKLFF
NA	TRBV5-5	15	TRBJ2-3	NA	TGTGCCAGCAGCTTGTTAGCGTACCCCCAGGATACGCAGTATTTT	CASSLLAYPQDTQYF
NA	TRBV7-2	14	TRBJ2-7	TRBD1	TGTGCCAGCAGCTCCAGGACAGGGCCCTACGAGCAGTACTTC	CASSSRTGPYEQYF
few	TRBV7-9	15	TRBJ1-6	TRBD1	TGTGCCAGCAGCTCGGTGGGGACAGGGAGTTCACCCCTCCACTTT	CASSSVGTGSSPLHF
NA	TRBV5-1	15	TRBJ1-5	NA	TGCGCCAGCAGCCCGTCGGGACACAGAAATCAGCCCCAGCATTTT	CASSPSGHRNQPQHF
once	TRBV30	16	TRBJ1-5	NA	TGTGCCTGGAGTGTACAGGGCCGGGTGGGCAATCAGCCCCAGCATTTT	CAWSVQGRVGNQPQHF
NA	TRBV3-1/TRBV3-2	15	TRBJ2-7	NA	TGTGCCAGCAGCCAAGATGGAGGTGGGCAGGTGGCTCGGTACTTC	CASSQDGGGQVARYF
NA	TRBV24-1	16	TRBJ2-1	NA	TGTGCCACCAGGGGTGGGGCAGGAGCCTTGGACAATGAGCAGTTCTTC	CATRGGAGALDNEQFF
once	TRBV12-3/TRBV12-4	13	TRBJ1-1	NA	TGTGCCAGCAGTTTAGGCAGGGTTACTGAAGCTTTCTTT	CASSLGRVTEAFF
NA	TRBV4-3	15	TRBJ2-7	NA	TGCGCCAGCAGCCAAGAGGAGGGGTTCTCCTACGAGCAGTACTTC	CASSQEEGFSYEQYF
NA	TRBV9	15	TRBJ1-3	NA	TGTGCCAGCAGCTCAGCCGGGACATCTGGAAACACCATATATTTT	CASSSAGTSGNTIYF
NA	TRBV7-2	15	TRBJ1-2	NA	TGTGCCAGCAGCTTAGCGACAGCCGCTAACTATGGCTACACCTTC	CASSLATAANYGYTF
once	TRBV18	12	TRBJ2-5	NA	TGTGCCAGCTCACCTGAGCAAGAGACCCAGTACTTC	CASSPEQETQYF
once	TRBV7-9	15	TRBJ2-5	NA	TGTGCCAGCAGCGCCGGCGGGTCCCAGTTCGGGACCCAGTACTTC	CASSAGGSQFGTQYF
NA	TRBV15	18	TRBJ2-1	TRBD1	TGTGCCACCAGCAGAGATGTGAGTGGGACAGGGGGTCTGGATGAGCAGTTCTTC	CATSRDVSGTGGLDEQFF
NA	TRBV30	13	TRBJ1-1	NA	TGTGCCTGGAGCTGGAGCCTGAGCACTGAAGCTTTCTTT	CAWSWSLSTEAFF
NA	TRBV5-4	17	TRBJ2-1	TRBD2	TGTGCCAGCAGCGGGGGACTAGCGGGGGATTACTACAATGAGCAGTTCTTC	CASSGGLAGDYYNEQFF
NA	TRBV28	14	TRBJ1-1	TRBD1	TGTGCCAGCAACCTGTCATACAGGGGCTTAAAAGCTTTCTTT	CASNLSYRGLKAFF
NA	TRBV4-1	12	TRBJ1-1	NA	TGCGCCAGCAGCCAAGGGGAGGGTGAAGCTTTCTTT	CASSQGEGEAFF
NA	TRBV28	16	TRBJ1-5	NA	TGTGCCAGCACCTTCCGGGCAGGGCGGAGCAATCAGCCCCAGCATTTT	CASTFRAGRSNQPQHF
NA	TRBV3-1/TRBV3-2	13	TRBJ2-2	NA	TGTGCCAGCAGCCAAGTTATCTCCGGGGAGCTGTTTTTT	CASSQVISGELFF
NA	TRBV19	14	TRBJ1-2	TRBD1	TGTGCCAGTAGTCCTCACAGGGGGCCTGGTGGCTACACCTTC	CASSPHRGPGGYTF
NA	TRBV7-2	15	TRBJ2-3	NA	TGTGCCAGCCGCCTGGGCGCCGGGGGCACAGATACGCAGTATTTT	CASRLGAGGTDTQYF
NA	TRBV28	12	TRBJ2-2	TRBD2	TGTGCCGGGAGGGAGAGGACCGGGGAGCTGTTTTTT	CAGRERTGELFF
NA	TRBV5-1	15	TRBJ2-7	TRBD1	TGCGCCAGCAGCTTGGAGGGGGCTGAGACCTACGAGCAGTACTTC	CASSLEGAETYEQYF
NA	TRBV28	18	TRBJ2-6	TRBD2	TGTGCCAGCACCGGGGGGAGGCTCGGAAGGACTGGGGCCAACGTCCTGACTTTC	CASTGGRLGRTGANVLTF
NA	TRBV7-9	18	TRBJ2-5	NA	TGTGCCAGCAGCTTAGCCCCCGCAGGGGCCGAATACCAAGAGACCCAGTACTTC	CASSLAPAGAEYQETQYF